Below are 16 T cell receptor beta chains sequenced from a single sample in a study of CD8 T cells in Susac syndrome. Reverse transcription of roughly 0.5 to 1 ug RNA was carried out with random hexamers. In TCRdb, the immunoSEQ multiplex PCR reads were re-called with MiXCR into one record per CDR3 protein. The sample holds under 550,000 distinct CDR3 sequences, more than 80% seen once. The sequencing input was CD8+ T cells from PBMCs. The receptors shown here come from a human donor with multiple sclerosis.

The chain combines TRBV7-9 with TRBJ1-1, with 7 nucleotides matching TRBD1. CDR1 and CDR2 from the germline V gene are SEHNR and FQNEAQ (reference sequence). The CDR3 consists of 16 residues. V dropped 4 bases and J dropped 6; count of bases not matched to a gene: 14. The CDR3 loop reads CASSSPKTGRGPEAFF. In nucleotides, the CDR3 is TGTGCCAGCAGCTCCCCAAAGACAGGGAGGGGCCCTGAAGCTTTCTTT. Looking up the rest from reference TRBV7-9 and TRBJ1-1 gives the full variable domain: DTGVSQNPRHKITKRGQNVTFRCDPISEHNRLYWYRQTLGQGPEFLTYFQNEAQLEKSRLLSDRFSAERPKGSFSTLEIQRTEQGDSAMYLCASSSPKTGRGPEAFFGQGTRLTVV.

This chain joins TRBV10-1 and TRBJ2-3; a possible D gene is TRBD2 (5 bases). The germline V gene has CDR1 WNHNN and CDR2 SYGVQD (reference sequence). The CDR3 extends over 14 amino acids. V lost 3 bases and J lost 6, with 13 bases in between. The chain's CDR3 is CASSEEGFADTQYF. The CDR3 DNA follows: TGCGCCAGCAGTGAAGAGGGTTTCGCGGATACGCAGTATTTT.

This rearrangement joins TRBV25-1 to TRBJ1-4; D might be TRBD1 (5 bases). The CDR3 loop spans 15 amino acids. V was clipped by 3 bases and J by 5 bases, with 13 bases between them. Germline CDR1 reads MGHDK; CDR2 reads SYGVNS. CDR3 sequence (DNA): TGTGCCAGCAGTGAGAACCGGGACTTAAATGAAAAACTGTTTTTT. The encoded protein is CASSENRDLNEKLFF.

V and J are TRBV3-1 and TRBJ2-7; 8 bases line up with TRBD1. With V trimmed by 1 base and J by 2 bases, 4 bases remained unmatched. Germline CDR1 is LGHDT and CDR2 is YNNKEL (reference sequence). The CDR3 has 15 residues. The DNA for the CDR3 is TGTGCCAGCAGCCAAGGCCGGACAGGGACCTACGAGCAGTACTTC. It encodes CASSQGRTGTYEQYF.

This rearrangement joins TRBV5-1 to TRBJ2-7, with unresolved D. Germline V lookup: CDR1 SGHRS, CDR2 YFSETQ. V was cut by 0 bases and J by 2 bases, with 9 bases left in between. The CDR3 covers 14 residues. CDR3 loop: CASSLDVLTYEQYF. The CDR3, as DNA: TGCGCCAGCAGCTTGGATGTGTTGACCTACGAGCAGTACTTC.

To note about this clonotype: The junction shows a germline mismatch at one end, possibly a read error. V gene TRBV6-2 or TRBV6-3 combines with J gene TRBJ2-7; either TRBD1 or TRBD2 may fit D (5 bases each). The CDR3 is made up of 16 amino acids. CDR1 and CDR2 from the germline V gene are MNHEY and SVGEGT. This CDR3 is CASRPLTGPDPYERYF. The CDR3 region has the DNA TGTGCCAGCAGGCCCCTTACGGGACCCGATCCCTACGAGCGGTACTTC.

This clonotype has just one count. This chain uses TRBV30 with TRBJ2-7, with TRBD1 as a possible D gene (7 bases). The CDR3 has 13 residues. Germline assignment: CDR1 GTSNPN and CDR2 SVGIG (reference sequence). Trimming took 0 bases from V and 5 from J, leaving 11 bases between them. Here the CDR3 reads CAWSVAGGNEQYF. CDR3 nucleotides: TGTGCCTGGAGTGTTGCAGGGGGGAACGAGCAGTACTTC.

The CDR3 loop is CASSATSDFYEQYF. The CDR3 DNA follows: TGTGCCAGCAGCGCTACTAGCGATTTCTACGAGCAGTACTTC. This rearrangement joins TRBV9 to TRBJ2-7; 7 nucleotides match TRBD2. The CDR3 length is 14 residues. The V and J ends lost 3 bases and 3 bases, in that order; junction bases with no gene match: 6. CDR1 SGDLS and CDR2 YYNGEE come from the germline V gene.

J is TRBJ1-5 and V is TRBV27, with D perhaps TRBD1 (5 bases). Trimming took off 3 bases at V and 4 bases at J, with 10 bases between the two ends. The germline CDR1 and CDR2 sequences are MNHEY and SMNVEV (reference sequence). The CDR3 spans 14 residues. Here the CDR3 reads CASSFGAPNQPQHF. As DNA, the CDR3 is TGTGCCAGCAGTTTCGGGGCTCCAAATCAGCCCCAGCATTTT.

A single count supports this clonotype. The rearrangement joins TRBV19 to TRBJ1-1; D possibly corresponds to TRBD1 (5 bases). V was cut by 6 bases and J by 1 base, with 9 bases left in between. This CDR3 region has 13 residues. The V gene's germline CDR1 is LNHDA and CDR2 SQIVND (reference sequence). The CDR3 sequence: CASRGLGNTEAFF. The CDR3 region has the DNA TGTGCCAGTAGGGGACTGGGGAACACTGAAGCTTTCTTT. Complete variable domain (other parts from reference TRBV19 and TRBJ1-1): DGGITQSPKYLFRKEGQNVTLSCEQNLNHDAMYWYRQDPGQGLRLIYYSQIVNDFQKGDIAEGYSVSREKKESFPLTVTSAQKNPTAFYLCASRGLGNTEAFFGQGTRLTVV.

A note on this clonotype: One junction end disagrees with the germline gene, perhaps due to a read error. The V gene is TRBV20-1, the J gene TRBJ1-3; TRBD1 agrees at 7 bases. The CDR3 spans 15 residues. CDR1 and CDR2 (germline): DFQATT, SNEGSKA (reference sequence). CDR3 protein: CSATTDRVPGNTIYF. In DNA form, the CDR3 reads TGCAGCGCTACCACCGACAGGGTACCTGGAAACACCATATATTTT.

The CDR3 sequence: CASSYRQGEQETQYF. The CDR3 bases are TGTGCCAGCAGCTACCGACAGGGTGAACAAGAGACCCAGTACTTC. The chain combines TRBV7-7 with TRBJ2-5; 7 bases line up with TRBD1. In germline, CDR1 is SSHAT, CDR2 FNYEAQ (reference sequence). The CDR3 is 15 residues long. Germline trimming cut 4 bases from V and 2 bases from J; bases unmatched to any gene: 7. Combining the CDR3 with reference TRBV7-7 and TRBJ2-5 gives the whole variable domain GAGVSQSPRYKVTKRGQDVTLRCDPISSHATLYWYQQALGQGPEFLTYFNYEAQPDKSGLPSDRFSAERPEGSISTLTIQRTEQRDSAMYRCASSYRQGEQETQYFGPGTRLLVL.

This clonotype was detected only once. The chain carries TRBV10-3 and TRBJ2-3; maybe TRBD2 (6 bases). The CDR3 loop spans 14 amino acids. Germline loops: CDR1 ENHRY, CDR2 SYGVKD. V gave up 8 bases and J gave up 4 bases, with 16 bases separating them. The CDR3 spells CAIWPGVSPDTQYF. The CDR3 region has the DNA TGTGCCATCTGGCCGGGAGTGAGCCCAGATACGCAGTATTTT.

The CDR3 nucleotides read TGTGCCAGCAGTGAGGGGGCCTATGAGAGCAATGAGCAGTTCTTC. It is translated as CASSEGAYESNEQFF. The chain recombines TRBV6-4 with TRBJ2-1, with D perhaps matching TRBD1 (6 bases). Germline V gene lookup returns CDR1 MRHNA and CDR2 SNTAGT. The germline V and J ends were trimmed by 3 bases and 6 bases, with 15 bases remaining between them. The length of the CDR3 is 15 residues.

The V gene is TRBV27, the J gene TRBJ2-1; 7 bases are a match to TRBD2. Germline V gene lookup returns CDR1 MNHEY and CDR2 SMNVEV (reference sequence). There are 17 residues in the CDR3. V was clipped by 2 bases and J by 2 bases; unmatched bases: 9. CDR3 sequence (DNA): TGTGCCAGCAGTTTAGTCCTAGCGGAGGGCGCCTACAATGAGCAGTTCTTC. Protein sequence: CASSLVLAEGAYNEQFF.

The chain is built from TRBV27 and TRBJ2-5; perhaps D is TRBD1 or TRBD2 (5 bases each). The CDR3 runs to 14 residues. Germline CDR1 is MNHEY and CDR2 is SMNVEV (reference sequence). Trimming shortened V by 7 bases and J by 4 bases, and 16 bases separated the two germline ends. For the CDR3, the DNA is TGTGCCAGCAAACCCGGGACGTGGAGAGAGACCCAGTACTTC. Protein sequence: CASKPGTWRETQYF.